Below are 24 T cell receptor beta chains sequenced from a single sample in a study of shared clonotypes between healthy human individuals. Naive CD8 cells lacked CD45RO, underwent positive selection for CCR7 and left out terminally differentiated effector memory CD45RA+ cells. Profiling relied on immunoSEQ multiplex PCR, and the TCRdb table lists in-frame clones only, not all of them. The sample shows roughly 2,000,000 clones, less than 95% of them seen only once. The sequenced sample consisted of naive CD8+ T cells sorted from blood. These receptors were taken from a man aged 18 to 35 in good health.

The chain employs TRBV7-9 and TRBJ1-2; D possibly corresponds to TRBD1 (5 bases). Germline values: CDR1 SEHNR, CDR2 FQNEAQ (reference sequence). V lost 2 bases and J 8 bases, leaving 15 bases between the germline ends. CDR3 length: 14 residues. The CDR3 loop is CASSLMEAGRGYTF. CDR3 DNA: TGTGCCAGCAGCTTAATGGAAGCAGGGAGAGGCTACACCTTC.

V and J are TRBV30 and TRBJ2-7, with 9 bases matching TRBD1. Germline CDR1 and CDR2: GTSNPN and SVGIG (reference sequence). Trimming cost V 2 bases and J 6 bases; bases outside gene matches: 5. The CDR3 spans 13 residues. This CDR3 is CAWSQDRGSEQYF. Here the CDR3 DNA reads TGTGCCTGGAGTCAGGACAGGGGTAGCGAGCAGTACTTC. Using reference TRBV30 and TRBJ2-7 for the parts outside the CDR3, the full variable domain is SQTIHQWPATLVQPVGSPLSLECTVEGTSNPNLYWYRQAAGRGLQLLFYSVGIGQISSEVPQNLSASRPQDRQFILSSKKLLLSDSGFYLCAWSQDRGSEQYFGPGTRLTVT.

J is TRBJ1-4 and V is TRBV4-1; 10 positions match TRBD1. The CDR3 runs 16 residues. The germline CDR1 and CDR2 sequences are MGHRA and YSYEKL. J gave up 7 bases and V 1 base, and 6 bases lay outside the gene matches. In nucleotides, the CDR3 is TGCGCCAGCAGCCAAGCTCGGGGACAGGGGAGTGAAAAACTGTTTTTT. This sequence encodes CASSQARGQGSEKLFF.

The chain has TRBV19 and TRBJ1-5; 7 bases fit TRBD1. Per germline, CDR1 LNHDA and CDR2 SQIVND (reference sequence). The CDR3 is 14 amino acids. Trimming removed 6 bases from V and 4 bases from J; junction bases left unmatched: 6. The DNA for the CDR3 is TGTGCCAGTAGCTGGGACAGCCCTAATCAGCCCCAGCATTTT. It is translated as CASSWDSPNQPQHF.

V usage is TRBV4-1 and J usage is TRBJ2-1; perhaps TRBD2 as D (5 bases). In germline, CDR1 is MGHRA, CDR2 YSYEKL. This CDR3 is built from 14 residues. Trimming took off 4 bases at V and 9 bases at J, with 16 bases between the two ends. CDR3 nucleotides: TGCGCCAGCAGCCCCTTGGATAGCGTCGGTGAGCAGTTCTTC. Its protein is CASSPLDSVGEQFF.

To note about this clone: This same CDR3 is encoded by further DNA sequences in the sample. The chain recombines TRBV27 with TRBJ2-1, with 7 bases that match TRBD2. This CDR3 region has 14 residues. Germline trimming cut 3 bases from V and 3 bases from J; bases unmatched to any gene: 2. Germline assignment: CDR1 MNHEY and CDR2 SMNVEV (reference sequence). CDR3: CASSFGTNYNEQFF. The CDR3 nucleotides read TGTGCCAGCAGTTTTGGGACTAACTACAATGAGCAGTTCTTC.

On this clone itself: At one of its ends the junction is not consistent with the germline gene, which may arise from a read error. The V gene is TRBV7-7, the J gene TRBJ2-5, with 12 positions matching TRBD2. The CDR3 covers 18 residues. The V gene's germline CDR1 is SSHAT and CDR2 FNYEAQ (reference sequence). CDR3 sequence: CASSHGLAGGPGWETQYF. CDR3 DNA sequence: TGTGCTAGCAGCCACGGGCTAGCGGGAGGGCCAGGTTGGGAGACCCAGTACTTC. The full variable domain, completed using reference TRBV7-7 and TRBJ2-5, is GAGVSQSPRYKVTKRGQDVTLRCDPISSHATLYWYQQALGQGPEFLTYFNYEAQPDKSGLPSDRFSAERPEGSISTLTIQRTEQRDSAMYRCASSHGLAGGPGWETQYFGPGTRLLVL.

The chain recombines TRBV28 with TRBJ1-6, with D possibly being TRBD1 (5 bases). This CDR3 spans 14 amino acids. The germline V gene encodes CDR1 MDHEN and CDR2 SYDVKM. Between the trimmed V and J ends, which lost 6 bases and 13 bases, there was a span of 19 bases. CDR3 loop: CASRPSREGTPLHF. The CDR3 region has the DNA TGTGCCAGCAGACCCAGCAGGGAGGGTACTCCCCTCCACTTT.

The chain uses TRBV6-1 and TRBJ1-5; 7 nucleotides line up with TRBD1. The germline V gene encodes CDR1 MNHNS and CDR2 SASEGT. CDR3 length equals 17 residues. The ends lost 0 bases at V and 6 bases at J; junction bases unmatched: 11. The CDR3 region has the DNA TGTGCCAGCAGTGAAGCGCTTCTAACAGGGGTTGCTCAGCCCCAGCATTTT. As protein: CASSEALLTGVAQPQHF.

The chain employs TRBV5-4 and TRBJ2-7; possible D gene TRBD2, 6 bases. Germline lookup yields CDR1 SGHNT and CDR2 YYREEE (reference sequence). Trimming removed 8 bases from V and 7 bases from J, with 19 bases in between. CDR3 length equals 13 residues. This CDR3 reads CASRGGEALEQYF. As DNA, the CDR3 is TGTGCCAGTCGGGGCGGGGAAGCCCTAGAGCAGTACTTC.

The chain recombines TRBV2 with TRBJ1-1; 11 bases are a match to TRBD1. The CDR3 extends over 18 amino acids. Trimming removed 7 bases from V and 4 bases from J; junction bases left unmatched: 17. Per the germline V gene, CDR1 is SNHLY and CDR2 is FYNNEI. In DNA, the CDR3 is TGTGCCAGCAATACACGGGACAGGGGGTTATCGTTTACCACTGAAGCTTTCTTT. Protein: CASNTRDRGLSFTTEAFF.

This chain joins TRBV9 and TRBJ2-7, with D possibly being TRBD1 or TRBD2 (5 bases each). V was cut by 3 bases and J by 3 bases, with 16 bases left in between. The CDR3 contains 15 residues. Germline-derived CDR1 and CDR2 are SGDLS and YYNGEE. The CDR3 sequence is CASSEGLAANYEQYF. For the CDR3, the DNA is TGTGCCAGCAGCGAGGGGCTAGCAGCAAACTACGAGCAGTACTTC.

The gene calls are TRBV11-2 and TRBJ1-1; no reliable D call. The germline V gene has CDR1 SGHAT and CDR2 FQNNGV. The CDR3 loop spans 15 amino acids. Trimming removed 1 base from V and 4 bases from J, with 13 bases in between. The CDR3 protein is CASSLVGSWGTEAFF. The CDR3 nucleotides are TGTGCCAGCAGCTTAGTGGGCTCCTGGGGCACTGAAGCTTTCTTT.

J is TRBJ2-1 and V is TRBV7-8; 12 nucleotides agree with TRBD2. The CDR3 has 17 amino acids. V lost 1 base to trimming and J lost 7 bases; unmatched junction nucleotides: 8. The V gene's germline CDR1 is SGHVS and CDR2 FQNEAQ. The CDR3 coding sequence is TGTGCCAGCAGCTTAGTCCTAGCGGGAGGGCCAGGGAATGAGCAGTTCTTC. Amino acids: CASSLVLAGGPGNEQFF. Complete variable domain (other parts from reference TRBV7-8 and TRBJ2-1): GAGVSQSPRYKVAKRGQDVALRCDPISGHVSLFWYQQALGQGPEFLTYFQNEAQLDKSGLPSDRFFAERPEGSVSTLKIQRTQQEDSAVYLCASSLVLAGGPGNEQFFGPGTRLTVL.

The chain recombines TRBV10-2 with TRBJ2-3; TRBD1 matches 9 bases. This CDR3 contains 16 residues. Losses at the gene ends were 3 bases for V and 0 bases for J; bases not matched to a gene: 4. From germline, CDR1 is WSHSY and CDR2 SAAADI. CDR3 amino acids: CASSDGTGISTDTQYF. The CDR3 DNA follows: TGCGCCAGCAGTGACGGGACAGGGATTAGCACAGATACGCAGTATTTT.

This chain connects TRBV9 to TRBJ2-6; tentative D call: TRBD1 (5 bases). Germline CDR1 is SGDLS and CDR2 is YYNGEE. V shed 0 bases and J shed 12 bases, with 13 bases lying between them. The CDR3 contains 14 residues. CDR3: CASSVVSRGSVLTF. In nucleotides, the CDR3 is TGTGCCAGCAGCGTAGTAAGTAGGGGTAGCGTCCTGACTTTC.

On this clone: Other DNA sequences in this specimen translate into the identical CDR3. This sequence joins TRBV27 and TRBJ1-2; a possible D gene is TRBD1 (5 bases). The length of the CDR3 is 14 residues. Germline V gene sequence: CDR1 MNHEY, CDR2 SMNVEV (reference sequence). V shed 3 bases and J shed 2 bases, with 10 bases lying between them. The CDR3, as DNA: TGTGCCAGCAGTTTCGCAGGGTCCAACTATGGCTACACCTTC. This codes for CASSFAGSNYGYTF.

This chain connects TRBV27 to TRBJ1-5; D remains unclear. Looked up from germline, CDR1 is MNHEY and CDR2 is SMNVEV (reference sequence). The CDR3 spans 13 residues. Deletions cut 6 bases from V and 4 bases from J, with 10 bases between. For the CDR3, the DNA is TGTGCCAGCAGATTAGGGAATAATCAGCCCCAGCATTTT. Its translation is CASRLGNNQPQHF.

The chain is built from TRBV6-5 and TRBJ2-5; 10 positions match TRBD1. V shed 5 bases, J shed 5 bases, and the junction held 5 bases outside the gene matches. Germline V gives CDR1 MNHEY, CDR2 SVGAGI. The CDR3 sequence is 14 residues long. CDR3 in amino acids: CASSTTGGWETQYF. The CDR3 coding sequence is TGTGCCAGCAGTACGACAGGGGGCTGGGAGACCCAGTACTTC.

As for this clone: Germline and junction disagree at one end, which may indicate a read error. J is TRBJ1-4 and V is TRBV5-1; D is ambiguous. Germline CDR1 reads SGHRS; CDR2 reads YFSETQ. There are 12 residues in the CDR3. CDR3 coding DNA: TGCGCCAGCAGCTTGACAGATGAAGAACTGTTTTTT. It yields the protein CASSLTDEELFF.

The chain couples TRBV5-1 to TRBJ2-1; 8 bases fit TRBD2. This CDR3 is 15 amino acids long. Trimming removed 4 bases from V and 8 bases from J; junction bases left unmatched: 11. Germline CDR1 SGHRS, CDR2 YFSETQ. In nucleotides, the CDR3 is TGCGCCAGCAGCACCTCTGGCGGGGGGCCAGATGAGCAGTTCTTC. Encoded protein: CASSTSGGGPDEQFF.

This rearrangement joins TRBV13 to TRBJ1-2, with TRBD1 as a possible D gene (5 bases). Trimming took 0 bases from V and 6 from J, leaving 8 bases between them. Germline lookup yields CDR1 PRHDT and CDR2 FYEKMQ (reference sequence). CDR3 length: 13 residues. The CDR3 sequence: CASSLGSGDGYTF. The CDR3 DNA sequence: TGTGCCAGCAGCTTAGGGTCGGGGGATGGCTACACCTTC.

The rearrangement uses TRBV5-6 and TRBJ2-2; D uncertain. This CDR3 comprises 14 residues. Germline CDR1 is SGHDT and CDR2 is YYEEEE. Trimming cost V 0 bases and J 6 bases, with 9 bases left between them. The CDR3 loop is CASSLEALPGELFF. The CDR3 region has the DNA TGTGCCAGCAGCTTGGAGGCCCTCCCCGGGGAGCTGTTTTTT.

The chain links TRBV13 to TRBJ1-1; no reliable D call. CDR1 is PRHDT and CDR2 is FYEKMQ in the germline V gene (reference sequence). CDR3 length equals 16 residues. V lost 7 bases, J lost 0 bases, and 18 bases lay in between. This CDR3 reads CASTKLGETMNTEAFF. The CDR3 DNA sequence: TGTGCCAGCACCAAATTGGGAGAGACCATGAACACTGAAGCTTTCTTT.